This T cell receptor (beta chain) was identified during a study of response to subunit inactivated influenza vaccine. The CDR3 has 14 residues. Germline CDR1 reads MGHRA; CDR2 reads YSYEKL. The germline V and J ends were trimmed by 3 bases and 5 bases, with 11 bases remaining between them. This clonotype was detected many times. TCRdb fed the RT-PCR reads into MiXCR, producing one record per CDR3 protein. The repertoire includes about 570,000 distinct CDR3 sequences, 11% of them detected once, and roughly 11% sits in the top ten. These data also featured in a second study, about T cells expressing NK-cell markers. That report adds: 5'RACE template switching with UMIs produced the TCR beta cDNA. In sorted CD3+CD56+NKG2C+, CD3+CD56+NKG2C- and CD3+CD56-NKG2C+ T cells, TCR beta repertoires were obtained. Among the experiments, several used an anti-gamma-delta TCR antibody to restrict sorting to alpha-beta TCR T cells. About six of the donors carried dominant NKG2C+ clonotypes that took up about 1.0-7.0% of their CD8+ T cells. Where four donors were concerned, these clonotypes also led the CD3+CD56-NKG2C+ fraction.

The rearrangement joins TRBV4-1 to TRBJ2-4; D is undetermined. Sequences were derived from PBMCs from blood, sampled on the day of vaccination. This clonotype was sampled from a man aged 50 to 59 who received an inactivated influenza vaccine. This chain's CDR3 is CASSQTNSENIQYF. The CDR3 DNA sequence: TGCGCCAGCAGCCAGACCAACAGCGAAAACATTCAGTACTTC.